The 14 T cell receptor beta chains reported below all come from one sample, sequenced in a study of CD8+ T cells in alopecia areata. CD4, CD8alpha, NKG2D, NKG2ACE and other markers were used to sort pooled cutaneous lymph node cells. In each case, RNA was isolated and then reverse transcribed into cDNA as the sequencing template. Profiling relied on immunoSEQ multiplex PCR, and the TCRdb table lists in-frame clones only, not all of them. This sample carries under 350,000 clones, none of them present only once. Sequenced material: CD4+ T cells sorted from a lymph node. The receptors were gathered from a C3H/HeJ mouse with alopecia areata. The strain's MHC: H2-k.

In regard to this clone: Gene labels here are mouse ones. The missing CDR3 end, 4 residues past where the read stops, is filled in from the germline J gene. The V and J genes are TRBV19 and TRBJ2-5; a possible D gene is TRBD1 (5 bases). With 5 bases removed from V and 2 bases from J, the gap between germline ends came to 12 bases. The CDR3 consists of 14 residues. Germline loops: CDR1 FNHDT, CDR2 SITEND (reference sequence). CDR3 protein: CASSRGQGQDTQYF. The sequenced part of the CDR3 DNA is TGTGCCAGCAGCCGCGGCCAGGGCCAAGAC.

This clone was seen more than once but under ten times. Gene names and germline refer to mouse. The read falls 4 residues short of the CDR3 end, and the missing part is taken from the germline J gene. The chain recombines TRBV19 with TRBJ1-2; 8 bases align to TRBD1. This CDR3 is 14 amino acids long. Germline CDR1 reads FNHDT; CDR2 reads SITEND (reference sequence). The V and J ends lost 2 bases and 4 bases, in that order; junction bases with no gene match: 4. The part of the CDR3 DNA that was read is TGTGCCAGCAGTATCCGGGACAGGCCCTCC. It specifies CASSIRDRPS. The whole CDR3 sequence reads CASSIRDRPSDYTF.

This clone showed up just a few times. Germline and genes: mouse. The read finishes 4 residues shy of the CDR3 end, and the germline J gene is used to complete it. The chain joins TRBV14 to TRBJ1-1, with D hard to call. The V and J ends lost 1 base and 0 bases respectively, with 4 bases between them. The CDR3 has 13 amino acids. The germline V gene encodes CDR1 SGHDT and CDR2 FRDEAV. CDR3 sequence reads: CASSFTANTEVFF. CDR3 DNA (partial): TGTGCCAGCAGTTTCACAGCAAACACA. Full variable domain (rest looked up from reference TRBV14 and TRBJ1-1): EAGVTQSPRYAVLQEGQAVSFWCDPISGHDTLYWYQQPRDQGPQLLVYFRDEAVIDNSQLPSDRFSAVRPKGTNSTLKIQSAKQGDTATYLCASSFTANTEVFFGKGTRLTVV.

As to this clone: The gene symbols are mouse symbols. The part of the CDR3 DNA that was read is TGTGCCAGCAGCCTGGGACTGGGGGGGCGTGCAGAA. This codes for CASSLGLGGRAE. The CDR3 reads in full as CASSLGLGGRAETLYF. The rearrangement links TRBV5 to TRBJ2-3; the match to TRBD2 covers 14 bases. The read terminates 4 residues before the CDR3 end, so the remaining end is supplied by the germline J gene. The CDR3 is 16 residues long. Germline values: CDR1 LGHNA, CDR2 YNLKQL (reference sequence). The ends lost 4 bases at V and 1 base at J; junction bases unmatched: 1.

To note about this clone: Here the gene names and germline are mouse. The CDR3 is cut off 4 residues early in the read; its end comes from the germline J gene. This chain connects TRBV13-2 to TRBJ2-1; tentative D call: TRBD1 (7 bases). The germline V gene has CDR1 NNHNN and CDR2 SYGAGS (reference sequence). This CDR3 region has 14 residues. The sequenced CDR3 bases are TGTGCCAGCGGTGATGAGAGGGGGCGAGCT. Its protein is CASGDERGRA. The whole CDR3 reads CASGDERGRAEQFF.

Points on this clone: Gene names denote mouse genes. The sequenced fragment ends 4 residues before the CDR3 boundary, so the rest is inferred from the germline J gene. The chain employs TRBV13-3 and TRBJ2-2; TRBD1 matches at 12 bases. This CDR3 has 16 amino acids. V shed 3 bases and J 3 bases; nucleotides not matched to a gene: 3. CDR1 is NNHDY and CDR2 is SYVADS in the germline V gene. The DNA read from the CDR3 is TGTGCCAGCAGTGGGGACAGGGGGCATGACACCGGG. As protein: CASSGDRGHDTG. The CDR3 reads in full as CASSGDRGHDTGQLYF.

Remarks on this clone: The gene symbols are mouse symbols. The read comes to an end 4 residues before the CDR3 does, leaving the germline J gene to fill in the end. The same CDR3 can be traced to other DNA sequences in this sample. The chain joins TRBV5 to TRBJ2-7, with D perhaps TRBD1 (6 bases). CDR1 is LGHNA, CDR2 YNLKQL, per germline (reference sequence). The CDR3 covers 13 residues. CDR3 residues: CASSQEDRYEQYF. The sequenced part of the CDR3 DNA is TGTGCCAGCAGCCAAGAGGACAGATAT.

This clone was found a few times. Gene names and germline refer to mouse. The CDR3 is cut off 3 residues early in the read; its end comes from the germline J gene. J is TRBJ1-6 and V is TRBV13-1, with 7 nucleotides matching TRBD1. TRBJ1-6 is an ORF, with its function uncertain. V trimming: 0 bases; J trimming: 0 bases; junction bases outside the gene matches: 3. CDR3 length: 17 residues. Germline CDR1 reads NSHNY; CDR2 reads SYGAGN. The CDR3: CASSDARDSSYNSPLYF. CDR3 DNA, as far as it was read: TGTGCCAGCAGTGATGCGAGGGACAGTTCCTATAATTCGCCC.

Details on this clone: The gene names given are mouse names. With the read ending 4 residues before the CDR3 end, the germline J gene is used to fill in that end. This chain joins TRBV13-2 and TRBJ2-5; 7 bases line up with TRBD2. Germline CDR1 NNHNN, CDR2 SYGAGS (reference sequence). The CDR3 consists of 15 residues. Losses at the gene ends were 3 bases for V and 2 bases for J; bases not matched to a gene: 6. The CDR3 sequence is CASGGPRGGQDTQYF. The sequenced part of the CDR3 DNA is TGTGCCAGCGGTGGACCGCGGGGGGGCCAAGAC.

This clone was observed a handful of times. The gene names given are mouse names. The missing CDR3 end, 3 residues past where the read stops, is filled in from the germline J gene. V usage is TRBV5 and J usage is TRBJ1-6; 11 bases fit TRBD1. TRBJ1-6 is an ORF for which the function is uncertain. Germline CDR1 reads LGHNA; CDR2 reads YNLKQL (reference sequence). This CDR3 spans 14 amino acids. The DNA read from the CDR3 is TGTGCCAGCAGCCAAGTGGGACAGGGGGGTCCC. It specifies CASSQVGQGGP. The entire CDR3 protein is CASSQVGQGGPLYF.

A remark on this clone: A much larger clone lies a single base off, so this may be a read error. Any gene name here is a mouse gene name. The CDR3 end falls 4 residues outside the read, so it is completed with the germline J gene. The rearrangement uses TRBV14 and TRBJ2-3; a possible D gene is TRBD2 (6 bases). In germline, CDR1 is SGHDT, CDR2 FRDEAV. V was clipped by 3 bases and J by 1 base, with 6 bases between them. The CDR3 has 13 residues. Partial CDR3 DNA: TGTGCCAGCAGTTGGGGGGGTGCAGAA. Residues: CASSWGGAE. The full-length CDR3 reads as CASSWGGAETLYF.

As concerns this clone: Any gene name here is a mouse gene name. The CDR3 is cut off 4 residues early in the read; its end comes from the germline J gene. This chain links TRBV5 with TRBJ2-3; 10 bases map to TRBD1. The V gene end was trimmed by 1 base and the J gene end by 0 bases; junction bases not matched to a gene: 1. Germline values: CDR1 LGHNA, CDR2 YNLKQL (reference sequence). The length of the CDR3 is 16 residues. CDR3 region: CASSQAGQGSAETLYF. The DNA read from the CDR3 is TGTGCCAGCAGCCAAGCGGGACAGGGGAGTGCAGAA.

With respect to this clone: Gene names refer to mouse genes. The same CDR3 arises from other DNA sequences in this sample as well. The sequenced part of the CDR3 DNA is TGCACCTGCAGTGCAGATCCTGGGGGAGCAGAA. Translation: CTCSADPGGAE. The whole CDR3 sequence reads CTCSADPGGAETLYF. The genes are TRBV1 and TRBJ2-3, with 7 bases that match TRBD2. Coverage ceases 4 residues before the CDR3 finishes, and the germline J gene fills in the end. Germline CDR1 reads NSQYPW; CDR2 reads LRSPGD (reference sequence). Trimming at V came to 0 bases and at J to 3 bases, leaving 3 bases not matched to a gene. The CDR3 runs 15 residues.

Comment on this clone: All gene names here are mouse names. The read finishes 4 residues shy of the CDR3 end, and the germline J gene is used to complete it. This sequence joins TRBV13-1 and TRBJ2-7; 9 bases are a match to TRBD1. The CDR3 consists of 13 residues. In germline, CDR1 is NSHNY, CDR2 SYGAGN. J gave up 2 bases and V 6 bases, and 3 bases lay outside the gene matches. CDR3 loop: CASKDRGAYEQYF. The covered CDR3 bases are TGTGCCAGCAAAGACAGGGGGGCCTAT.